The rows below give T cell receptor beta chains drawn from one sample of a study of shared clonotypes between healthy human individuals. TCRdb's table, derived via immunoSEQ multiplex PCR, lists solely in-frame clones and lacks some. The sample lists roughly 1,500,000 clones; around 98.5% were seen once. The specimen was naive CD4+ T cells sorted from blood. These receptors all come from a man aged 25-40 years in good health. CDR3s include the opening cysteine and the closing phenylalanine or tryptophan. A D gene is named only where the DNA matches it firmly. Where a row states a size, it is once, few, many or the class of an expanded clone; other rows omit it.

J gene	V gene	D gene	clone size	CDR3 DNA	CDR3 protein
TRBJ1-1	TRBV18	-	-	TGTGCCAGCTCACCGACAGACCCCATGAACACTGAAGCTTTCTTT	CASSPTDPMNTEAFF
TRBJ2-5	TRBV5-1	-	-	TGCGCCAGCAGCCAGGGACAAGAGACCCAGTACTTC	CASSQGQETQYF
TRBJ2-3	TRBV25-1	-	-	TGTGCCAGCAGTGAACCCTTTTCGTACACAGATACGCAGTATTTT	CASSEPFSYTDTQYF
TRBJ2-7	TRBV15	-	-	TGTGCCACCAGCAGAGCCCCCTTGGGCGAGCAGTACTTC	CATSRAPLGEQYF
TRBJ2-7	TRBV2	TRBD1	-	TGTGCCAGCATGTGGGGACAGGGGCCCTACGAGCAGTACTTC	CASMWGQGPYEQYF
TRBJ2-2	TRBV5-1	-	-	TGCGCCAGCAGCTTGGAAACCCCCGGCCGGGAGCTGTTTTTT	CASSLETPGRELFF
TRBJ2-5	TRBV18	-	once	TGTGCCAGCTCACCACGGGGAAGGGGGTCAGATGGGACCCAGTACTTC	CASSPRGRGSDGTQYF
TRBJ2-7	TRBV19	TRBD1	-	TGTGCCAGTAGTAGGACAGGGGGCAACTACGAGCAGTACTTC	CASSRTGGNYEQYF
TRBJ2-2	TRBV29-1	-	-	TGCAGCGGGGCGACCGGAAACACCGGGGAGCTGTTTTTT	CSGATGNTGELFF
TRBJ2-1	TRBV2	-	-	TGTGCCAGCAGGGCGCGGGTGATACCTGAGCAGTTCTTC	CASRARVIPEQFF
TRBJ2-2	TRBV7-9	TRBD1	-	TGTGCCAGCAGCTTAGGGACAGGGGTACGCGGGGAGCTGTTTTTT	CASSLGTGVRGELFF
TRBJ1-5	TRBV9	-	-	TGTGCCAGCAGCGCATCCGCGCATGGGCATCAGCCCCAGCATTTT	CASSASAHGHQPQHF
TRBJ2-1	TRBV5-1	-	-	TGCGCCAGCAGCTTAAAAGACGGACCCTCAAGCTCCTACAATGAGCAGTTCTTC	CASSLKDGPSSSYNEQFF
TRBJ2-1	TRBV18	-	-	TGTGCCAGCTCACTCGGGACCAACAATGAGCAGTTCTTC	CASSLGTNNEQFF
TRBJ2-5	TRBV4-1	-	-	TGCGCCAGCAGCCAAGTCCCGGTAGTGGCGGAGACCCAGTACTTC	CASSQVPVVAETQYF
TRBJ1-3	TRBV15	TRBD1	once	TGTGCCACCAGCAGAGGGACAGGGACCTCTGGAAACACCATATATTTT	CATSRGTGTSGNTIYF
TRBJ2-3	TRBV7-2	-	once	TGTGCCAGCAGCTTAGTGGGGGATACGCAGTATTTT	CASSLVGDTQYF
TRBJ1-5	TRBV2	-	-	TGTGCCAGCAGTAGCATGGGAGGGGATCAGCCCCAGCATTTT	CASSSMGGDQPQHF
TRBJ1-1	TRBV29-1	-	-	TGCAGCGTTTCAGGAGGGGGGACTGAAGCTTTCTTT	CSVSGGGTEAFF
TRBJ1-5	TRBV18	-	-	TGTGCCAGCTCACCGGCGCCATCTTCCTCAATGGGGCAGCCCCAGCATTTT	CASSPAPSSSMGQPQHF
TRBJ2-7	TRBV5-4	TRBD1	-	TGTGCCAGCAGCTTGCGGGGGACAGGGCCCCACGAGCAGTACTTC	CASSLRGTGPHEQYF
TRBJ2-7	TRBV5-8	TRBD2	-	TGTGCCAGCAGCTACCCGGCAGGGCCTAGCGGGGAGCAGTACTTC	CASSYPAGPSGEQYF
TRBJ2-3	TRBV14	TRBD1	-	TGTGCCAGCAGCCAAACAGGGGGCGCACGGCAGTATTTT	CASSQTGGARQYF
TRBJ2-7	TRBV29-1	TRBD1	-	TGCAGCGTCCAGGGTGGGACAGGGGCCAACAGGGCCTACGAGCAGTACTTC	CSVQGGTGANRAYEQYF
TRBJ1-2	TRBV18	TRBD1	-	TGTGCCAGCTCGTGGACAGGGAGGGATGGCTACACCTTC	CASSWTGRDGYTF
TRBJ1-5	TRBV7-9	-	-	TGTGCCAGCAGCTTAGATGGGCAGCCCCAGCATTTT	CASSLDGQPQHF
TRBJ2-7	TRBV28	TRBD1	-	TGTGCCAGCAGCGTAGGTGACAGGGGGATATACGAGCAGTACTTC	CASSVGDRGIYEQYF
TRBJ2-1	TRBV6-1	TRBD2	-	TGTGCCAGCAGGGGACTAGCGGGAGGGTACAATGAGCAGTTCTTC	CASRGLAGGYNEQFF
TRBJ2-1	TRBV19	-	-	TGTGCCAGTAGTCAGGGGTACAATGAGCAGTTCTTC	CASSQGYNEQFF
TRBJ1-3	TRBV9	TRBD1	-	TGTGCCAGCAGCGTAGAAGGGGACAGAAGAAACACCATATATTTT	CASSVEGDRRNTIYF
TRBJ2-6	TRBV28	-	-	TGTGCCAGCAGCCTCAGGGTCTCTGGGGCCAACGTCCTGACTTTC	CASSLRVSGANVLTF
TRBJ2-1	TRBV7-8	TRBD2	-	TGTGCCAGCAAACCCATTAGCTCGCCAGGGACTAGCGGGAGGCGATTGCAGGAGGAGCAGTTCTTC	CASKPISSPGTSGRRLQEEQFF
TRBJ2-5	TRBV27	TRBD2	-	TGTGCCAGCAGTTCAACACTAGCGGGTCAAGAGACCCAGTACTTC	CASSSTLAGQETQYF
TRBJ2-1	TRBV6-6	TRBD2	-	TGTGCCAGCAGTTACACTAGCGGGAGCTCCTACAATGAGCAGTTCTTC	CASSYTSGSSYNEQFF
TRBJ2-7	TRBV20-1	-	-	TGCAGTGCTGACCGCTACGAGCAGTACTTC	CSADRYEQYF
TRBJ1-5	TRBV14	-	-	TGTGCCAGCAGCCAAGCGGGGGGTAATCAGCCCCAGCATTTT	CASSQAGGNQPQHF
TRBJ1-3	TRBV5-1	-	-	TGCGCCAGCAGCTCACTCCCCGAAAACACCATATATTTT	CASSSLPENTIYF
TRBJ2-2	TRBV14	-	-	TGTGCCAGCAGCCTGTGGGGGTCGACGAACACCGGGGAGCTGTTTTTT	CASSLWGSTNTGELFF
TRBJ2-2	TRBV28	TRBD1	-	TGTGCCAGCAGGCCATACAGGGGAAGCACCGGGGAGCTGTTTTTT	CASRPYRGSTGELFF
TRBJ2-6	TRBV6-5	-	-	TGTGCCAGCAGTTCCCAGGGCGCCCCTGGGGCCAACGTCCTGACTTTC	CASSSQGAPGANVLTF
TRBJ2-3	TRBV7-2	-	few	TGTGCCAGCAGCTCTCGGGAGCCAGCAGATACGCAGTATTTT	CASSSREPADTQYF
TRBJ2-2	TRBV6-6	-	-	TGTGCCAGCCGCCACGGGGAGAGAGACACCGGGGAGCTGTTTTTT	CASRHGERDTGELFF
TRBJ1-5	TRBV29-1	-	-	TGCAGCGTTGGGGACTCGACCCTGACCCAGCATTTT	CSVGDSTLTQHF
TRBJ2-1	TRBV6-5	-	-	TGTGCCAGCAGTCCGCCGACTAATGAGCAGTTCTTC	CASSPPTNEQFF
TRBJ1-5	TRBV7-2	-	-	TGTGCCAGCAGCGTCGAGTGGACAGTCAATCAGCCCCAGCATTTT	CASSVEWTVNQPQHF